This T cell receptor beta chain was identified during a study of blood T cell repertoires in COVID-19. Participants came from roughly 24 US areas, aged about 18 to 90 years. The data were produced by immunoSEQ multiplex PCR, yet TCRdb's version contains in-frame clones alone and is incomplete. Seen here are around 290,000 clones, 75% to 90% observed once, and the top ten hold about 1.7%. Input material: PBMCs or T cells enriched from blood (not recorded which). This sequence was found in a woman aged 40 to 50 who had recovered from COVID-19.

CDR3: CASSFLGTGGEKLFF. The CDR3, as DNA: TGCGCCAGCAGCTTTTTGGGGACAGGGGGGGAAAAACTGTTTTTT. V is TRBV5-1 and J is TRBJ1-4; TRBD1 agrees at 11 bases. The CDR3 runs to 15 residues. J gave up 8 bases and V 2 bases, and 5 bases lay outside the gene matches. Germline V CDR1 and CDR2: SGHRS, YFSETQ.